This T cell receptor (beta chain) is from a study of T cell responses to AZD1222 COVID-19 vaccine. Clones were read by immunoSEQ multiplex PCR, and TCRdb kept only the in-frame ones, dropping some. Counted here are 80,000 to 90,000 clones, around 90% occurring once; the ten biggest clones make up 5% to 6.5%. CDR3 length equals 14 residues. V lost 6 bases and J lost 5; bases outside the gene matches: 8. CDR1 SGHAT and CDR2 FQNNGV come from the germline V gene. Sequencing was performed on peripheral blood, taken on day 0 of AZD1222 vaccination. This sequence was found in an adult in good health. V and J are TRBV11-2 and TRBJ2-5; the match to TRBD1 covers 8 bases. This chain's CDR3 is CASRRSRGQETQYF. The DNA of the CDR3 is TGTGCCAGCAGGAGGTCCAGGGGGCAGGAGACCCAGTACTTC.